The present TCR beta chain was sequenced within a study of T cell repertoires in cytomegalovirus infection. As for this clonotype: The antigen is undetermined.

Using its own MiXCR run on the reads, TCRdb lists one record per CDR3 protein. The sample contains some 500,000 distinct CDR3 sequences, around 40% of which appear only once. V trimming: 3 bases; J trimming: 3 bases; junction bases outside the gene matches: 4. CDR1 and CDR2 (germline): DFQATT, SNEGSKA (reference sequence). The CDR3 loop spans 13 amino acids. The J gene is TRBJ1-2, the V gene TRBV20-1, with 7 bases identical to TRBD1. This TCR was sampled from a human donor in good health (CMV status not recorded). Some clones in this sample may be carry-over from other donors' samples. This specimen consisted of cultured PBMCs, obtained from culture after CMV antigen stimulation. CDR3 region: CSASWTGDYGYTF. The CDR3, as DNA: TGCAGTGCTAGCTGGACAGGAGACTATGGCTACACCTTC.